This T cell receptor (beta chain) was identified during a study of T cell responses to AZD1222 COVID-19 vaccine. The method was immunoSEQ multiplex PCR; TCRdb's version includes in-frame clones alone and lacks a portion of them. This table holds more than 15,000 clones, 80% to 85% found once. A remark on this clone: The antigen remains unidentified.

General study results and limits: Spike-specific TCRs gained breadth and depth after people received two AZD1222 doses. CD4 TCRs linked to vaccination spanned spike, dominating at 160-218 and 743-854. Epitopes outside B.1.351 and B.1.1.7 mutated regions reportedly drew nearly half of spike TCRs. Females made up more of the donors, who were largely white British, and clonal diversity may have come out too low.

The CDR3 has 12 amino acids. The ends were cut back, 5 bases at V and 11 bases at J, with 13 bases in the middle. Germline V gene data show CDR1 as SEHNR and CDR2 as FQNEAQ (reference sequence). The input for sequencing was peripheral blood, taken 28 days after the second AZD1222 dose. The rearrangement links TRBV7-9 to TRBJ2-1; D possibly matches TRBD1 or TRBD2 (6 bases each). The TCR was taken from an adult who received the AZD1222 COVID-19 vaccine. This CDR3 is CASSRGAMKQFF. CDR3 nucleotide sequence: TGTGCCAGCAGCAGGGGGGCAATGAAGCAGTTCTTC.